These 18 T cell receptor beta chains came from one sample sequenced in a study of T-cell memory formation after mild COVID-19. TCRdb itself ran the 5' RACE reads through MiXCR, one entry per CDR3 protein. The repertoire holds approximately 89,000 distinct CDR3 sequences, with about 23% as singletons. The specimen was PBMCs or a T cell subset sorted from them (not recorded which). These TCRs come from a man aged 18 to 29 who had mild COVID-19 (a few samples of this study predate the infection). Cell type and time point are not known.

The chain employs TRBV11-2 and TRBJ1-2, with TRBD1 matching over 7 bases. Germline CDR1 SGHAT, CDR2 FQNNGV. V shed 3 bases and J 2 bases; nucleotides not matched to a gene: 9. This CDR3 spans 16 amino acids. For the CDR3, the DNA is TGTGCCAGCAGCTTTGGCACAGGGGACGGCAACTATGGCTACACCTTC. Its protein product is CASSFGTGDGNYGYTF.

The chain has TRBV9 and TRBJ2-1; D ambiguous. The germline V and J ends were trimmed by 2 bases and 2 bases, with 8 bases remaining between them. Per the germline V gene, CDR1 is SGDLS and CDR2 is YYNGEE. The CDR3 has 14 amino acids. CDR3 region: CASSVSWTYNEQFF. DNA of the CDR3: TGTGCCAGCAGCGTCTCCTGGACCTACAATGAGCAGTTCTTC.

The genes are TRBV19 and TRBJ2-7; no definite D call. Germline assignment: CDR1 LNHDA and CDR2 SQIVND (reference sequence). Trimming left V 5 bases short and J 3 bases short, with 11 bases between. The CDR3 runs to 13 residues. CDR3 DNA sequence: TGTGCCAGTAGTTTCTCAGTCAACTACGAGCAGTACTTC. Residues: CASSFSVNYEQYF.

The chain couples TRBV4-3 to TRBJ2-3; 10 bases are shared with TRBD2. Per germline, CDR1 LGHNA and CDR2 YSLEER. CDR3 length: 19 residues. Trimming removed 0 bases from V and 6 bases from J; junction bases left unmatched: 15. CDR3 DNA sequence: TGCGCCAGCAGCCAAGACCGACTCCTTCTAGCGGGGGCCGCTGATACGCAGTATTTT. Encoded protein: CASSQDRLLLAGAADTQYF.

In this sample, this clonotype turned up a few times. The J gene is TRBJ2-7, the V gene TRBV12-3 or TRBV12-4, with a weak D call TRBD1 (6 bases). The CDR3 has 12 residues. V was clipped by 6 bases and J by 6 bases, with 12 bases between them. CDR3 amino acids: CASSAGTIEQYF. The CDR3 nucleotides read TGTGCCAGCAGCGCCGGGACAATCGAGCAGTACTTC.

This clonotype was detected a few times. The CDR3, as DNA: TGCAGTGCTAGAGATCAGGATCGTGTCACGTTGTACGAGCAGTACTTC. Protein: CSARDQDRVTLYEQYF. The chain recombines TRBV20-1 with TRBJ2-7; D is ambiguous. Germline lookup yields CDR1 DFQATT and CDR2 SNEGSKA (reference sequence). Trimming left V 0 bases short and J 4 bases short, with 19 bases between. The CDR3 length is 16 residues.

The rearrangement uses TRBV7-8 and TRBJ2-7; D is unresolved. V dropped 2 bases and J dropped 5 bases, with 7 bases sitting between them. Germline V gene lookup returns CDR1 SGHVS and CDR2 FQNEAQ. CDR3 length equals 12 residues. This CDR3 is CASSLSRDEQYV. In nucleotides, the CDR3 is TGTGCCAGCAGCTTATCTAGGGACGAGCAGTACGTC.

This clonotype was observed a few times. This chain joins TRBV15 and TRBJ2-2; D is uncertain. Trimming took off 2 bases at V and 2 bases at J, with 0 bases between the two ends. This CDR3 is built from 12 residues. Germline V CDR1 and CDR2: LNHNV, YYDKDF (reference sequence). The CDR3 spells CATSRNTGELFF. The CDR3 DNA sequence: TGTGCCACCAGCAGAAACACCGGGGAGCTGTTTTTT.

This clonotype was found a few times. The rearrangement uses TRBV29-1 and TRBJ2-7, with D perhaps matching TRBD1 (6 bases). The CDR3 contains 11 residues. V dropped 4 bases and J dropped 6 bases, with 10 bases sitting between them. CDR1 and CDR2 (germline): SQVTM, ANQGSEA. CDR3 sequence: CSVATGTEQYV. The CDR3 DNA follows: TGCAGCGTTGCTACAGGGACCGAGCAGTACGTC.

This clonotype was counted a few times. This CDR3 is CASSLGAGALDTQYF. CDR3 nucleotides: TGTGCCAGCAGTTTAGGAGCGGGGGCATTGGATACGCAGTATTTT. The gene calls are TRBV12-3 or TRBV12-4 and TRBJ2-3; TRBD2 matches at 8 bases. The CDR3 spans 15 residues. The V and J ends lost 1 base and 6 bases, in that order; junction bases with no gene match: 6.

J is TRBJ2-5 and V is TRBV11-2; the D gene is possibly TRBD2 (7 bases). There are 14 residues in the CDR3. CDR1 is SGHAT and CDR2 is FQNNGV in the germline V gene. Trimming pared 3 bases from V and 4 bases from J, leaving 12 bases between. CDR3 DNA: TGTGCCAGCAGCTTTTCCGGGGGGCGAGAGACCCAGTACTTC. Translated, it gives CASSFSGGRETQYF.

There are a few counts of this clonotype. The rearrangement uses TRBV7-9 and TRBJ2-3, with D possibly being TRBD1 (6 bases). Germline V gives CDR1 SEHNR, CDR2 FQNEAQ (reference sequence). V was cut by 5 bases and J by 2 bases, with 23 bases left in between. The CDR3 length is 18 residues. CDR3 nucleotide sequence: TGTGCCAGCAGCCCGTTACGAGGCCAGGGGAAAGACACAGATACGCAGTATTTT. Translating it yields CASSPLRGQGKDTDTQYF.

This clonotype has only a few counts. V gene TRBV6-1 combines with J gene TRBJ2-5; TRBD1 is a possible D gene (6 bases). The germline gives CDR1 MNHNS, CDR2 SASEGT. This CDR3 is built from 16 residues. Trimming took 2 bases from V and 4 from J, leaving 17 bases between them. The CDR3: CASSEKKGGVLETQYF. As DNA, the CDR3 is TGTGCCAGCAGTGAAAAGAAAGGGGGAGTTTTAGAGACCCAGTACTTC.

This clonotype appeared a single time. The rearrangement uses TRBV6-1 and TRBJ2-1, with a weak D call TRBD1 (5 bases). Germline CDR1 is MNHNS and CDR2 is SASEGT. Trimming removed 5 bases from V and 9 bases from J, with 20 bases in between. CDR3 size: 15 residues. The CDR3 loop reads CASSKPLEWGGEQFF. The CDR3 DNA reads TGTGCCAGCAGTAAACCACTTGAGTGGGGCGGTGAGCAGTTCTTC.

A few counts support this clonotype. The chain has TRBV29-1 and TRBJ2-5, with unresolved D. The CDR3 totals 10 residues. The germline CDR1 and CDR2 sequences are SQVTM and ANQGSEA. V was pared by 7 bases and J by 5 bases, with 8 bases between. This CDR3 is CSAGGETQYF. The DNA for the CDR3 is TGCAGCGCCGGTGGGGAGACCCAGTACTTC.

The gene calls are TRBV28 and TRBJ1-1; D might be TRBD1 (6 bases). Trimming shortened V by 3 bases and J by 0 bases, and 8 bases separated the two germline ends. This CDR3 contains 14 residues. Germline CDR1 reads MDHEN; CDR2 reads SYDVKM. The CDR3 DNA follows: TGTGCCAGCAGTTTGTCAGGGGTGAACACTGAAGCTTTCTTT. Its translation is CASSLSGVNTEAFF.

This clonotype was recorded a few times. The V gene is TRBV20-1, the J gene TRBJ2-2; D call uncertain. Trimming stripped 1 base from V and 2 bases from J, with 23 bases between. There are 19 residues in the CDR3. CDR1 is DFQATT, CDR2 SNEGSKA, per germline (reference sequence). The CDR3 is CSARGLFALSGRNTGELFF. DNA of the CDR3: TGCAGTGCTAGAGGGCTCTTTGCACTCTCAGGTCGAAACACCGGGGAGCTGTTTTTT.

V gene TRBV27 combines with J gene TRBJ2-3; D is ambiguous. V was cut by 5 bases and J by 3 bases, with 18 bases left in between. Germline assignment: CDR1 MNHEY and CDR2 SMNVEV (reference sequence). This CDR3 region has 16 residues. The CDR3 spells CASSQGRSPLTDTQYF. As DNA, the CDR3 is TGTGCCAGCAGTCAAGGACGGTCCCCACTTACAGATACGCAGTATTTT.